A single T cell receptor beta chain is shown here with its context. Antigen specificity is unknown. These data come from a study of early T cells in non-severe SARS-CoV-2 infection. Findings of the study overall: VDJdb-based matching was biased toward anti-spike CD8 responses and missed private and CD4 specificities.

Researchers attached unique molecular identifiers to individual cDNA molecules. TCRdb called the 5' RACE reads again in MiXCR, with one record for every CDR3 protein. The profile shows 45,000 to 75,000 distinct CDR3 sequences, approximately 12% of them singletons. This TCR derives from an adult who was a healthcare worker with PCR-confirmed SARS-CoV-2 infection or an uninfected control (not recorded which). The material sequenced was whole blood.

Here the CDR3 reads CASSSSELAEQYF. Here the CDR3 DNA reads TGTGCCAGCAGCTCCTCTGAGCTCGCCGAGCAGTACTTC. V gene TRBV7-2 combines with J gene TRBJ2-7; D unclear. Germline-derived CDR1 and CDR2 are SGHTA and FQGNSA. With 4 bases removed from V and 6 bases from J, the gap between germline ends came to 13 bases. The CDR3 length is 13 residues.